These T cell receptor beta chains were read from a single sample in a study of T-cell reconstitution after alpha-beta-depleted transplantation in children. TCRdb recomputed calls from the PCR reads with MiXCR, one row per CDR3 protein. The data contain fewer than 550,000 distinct CDR3 sequences, about an eighth of them singletons. The sample in question was PBMCs, mostly from graft donor cells, obtained 180 days after TCRalphabeta/CD19-depleted stem cell transplant. These receptors originate from a female patient under 10 years old who had a stem cell transplant for aplastic anemia, so the T cells may come from the graft donor. CDR3s include the opening cysteine and the closing phenylalanine or tryptophan. Each record gives: J gene, clone size, D gene, V gene, CDR3 protein, CDR3 DNA. The D gene is left open where the match is weak. Size is stated for part of the rows, as once, few or many counts, or as a class when the clone is expanded.

>TRBJ2-6|NA|NA|TRBV24-1
CATSPNRQGRNGANVLTF
TGTGCCACCAGTCCAAACCGGCAGGGGAGGAATGGGGCCAACGTCCTGACTTTC
>TRBJ2-3|few|TRBD2|TRBV2
CASSSGLAPYTDTQYF
TGTGCCAGCAGCTCGGGACTAGCCCCTTACACAGATACGCAGTATTTT
>TRBJ2-5|few|TRBD2|TRBV28
CASSFETSGIFIDQETQYF
TGTGCCAGCAGTTTCGAGACTAGCGGGATTTTTATAGACCAAGAGACCCAGTACTTC
>TRBJ2-7|few|TRBD2|TRBV11-2
CASSLREGLAGVLSLEQYF
TGTGCCAGCAGCTTACGAGAGGGGCTAGCGGGAGTTCTTTCGCTCGAGCAGTACTTC
>TRBJ2-2|few|NA|TRBV7-2
CASSLLGFTGELFF
TGTGCCAGCAGCTTACTGGGTTTCACCGGGGAGCTGTTTTTT
>TRBJ2-1|few|NA|TRBV28
CASSSLQLGEFF
TGTGCCAGCAGTTCCCTACAGCTGGGGGAGTTCTTC
>TRBJ2-4|NA|NA|TRBV12-3/TRBV12-4
CASSPNGTPYIKNSQYF
TGTGCCAGCAGTCCTAACGGTACGCCCTATATCAAAAACAGTCAGTACTTC
>TRBJ1-4|few|TRBD1|TRBV5-8
CASSLIGTVSEKLFF
TGTGCCAGCAGCTTGATTGGGACAGTATCTGAAAAACTGTTTTTT
>TRBJ1-5|NA|NA|TRBV7-2
CASSRNVGREWPQHF
TGTGCCAGCAGTCGCAACGTCGGCAGAGAATGGCCCCAGCATTTT
>TRBJ1-5|NA|NA|TRBV20-1
CSARSRTNQPQHF
TGCAGTGCTAGGTCGCGGACTAATCAGCCCCAGCATTTT
>TRBJ2-2|NA|NA|TRBV6-5
CASSFNPGELFF
TGTGCCAGCAGTTTCAATCCCGGGGAGCTGTTTTTT
>TRBJ1-1|few|TRBD1|TRBV5-6
CASSGQVRANTEAFF
TGTGCCAGCAGCGGACAGGTACGGGCGAACACTGAAGCTTTCTTT
>TRBJ1-1|many|NA|TRBV5-1
CASSDFLNTEAFF
TGCGCCAGCAGTGACTTTCTGAACACTGAAGCTTTCTTT
>TRBJ2-1|few|TRBD2|TRBV6-5
CASSYYSGRGNEQFF
TGTGCCAGCAGTTATTATAGCGGGAGAGGCAATGAGCAGTTCTTC
>TRBJ2-5|few|NA|TRBV11-3
CASSPDLGETQYF
TGTGCCAGCAGCCCTGATCTCGGGGAGACCCAGTACTTC
>TRBJ2-1|NA|NA|TRBV12-3/TRBV12-4
CASSTGQSSYNEQFF
TGTGCCAGCAGTACAGGGCAGAGCTCCTACAATGAGCAGTTCTTC
>TRBJ2-1|many|NA|TRBV12-3/TRBV12-4
CASSSLNPMSSYNEQFF
TGTGCCAGCAGTTCCCTCAATCCGATGAGCTCCTACAATGAGCAGTTCTTC
>TRBJ2-1|few|NA|TRBV7-2
CASSLVGHNEQFF
TGTGCCAGCAGCTTGGTAGGGCACAATGAGCAGTTCTTC
>TRBJ1-2|NA|NA|TRBV11-2
CASSLVGQGSHYGYTF
TGTGCCAGCAGCTTAGTTGGGCAGGGATCTCACTATGGCTACACCTTC
>TRBJ2-7|NA|NA|TRBV12-3/TRBV12-4
CASSLSLAQGKWQYF
TGTGCCAGCAGTCTCTCCTTGGCACAGGGTAAATGGCAGTACTTC
>TRBJ1-1|NA|NA|TRBV12-3/TRBV12-4
CATSLPWGEEAFF
TGTGCCACCAGTCTGCCTTGGGGGGAGGAAGCTTTCTTT
>TRBJ1-3|NA|NA|TRBV6-4
CASSDPRPVGKLFSGNTIYF
TGTGCCAGCAGTGACCCCAGGCCGGTCGGGAAGTTGTTCTCTGGAAACACCATATATTTT
>TRBJ2-1|many|NA|TRBV12-3/TRBV12-4
CASSSRVSGPNEQFF
TGTGCCAGCAGTTCCCGGGTCTCGGGCCCCAATGAGCAGTTCTTC
>TRBJ2-3|few|TRBD2|TRBV11-2
CASRATAGGPSISDTQYF
TGTGCCAGCAGGGCTACGGCGGGAGGGCCGAGTATTTCAGATACGCAGTATTTT
>TRBJ2-1|once|TRBD1|TRBV7-2
CASSLTHGTAYEQFF
TGTGCCAGCAGCCTCACACACGGGACAGCCTACGAGCAGTTCTTC
>TRBJ1-5|few|NA|TRBV28
CASTLDQASNQPQHF
TGTGCCAGCACTTTAGACCAGGCGAGTAATCAGCCCCAGCATTTT
>TRBJ1-2|few|NA|TRBV7-2
CASSLRGRADRSYGYTF
TGTGCCAGCAGCTTAAGGGGGAGGGCAGACAGAAGCTATGGCTACACCTTC
>TRBJ2-1|few|NA|TRBV14
CASSQAWGVYNEQFF
TGTGCCAGCAGCCAAGCATGGGGGGTCTACAATGAGCAGTTCTTC
>TRBJ1-5|NA|NA|TRBV24-1
CATGREGNQPHHF
TGTGCCACCGGAAGGGAGGGCAATCAGCCCCATCATTTT
>TRBJ2-3|many|NA|TRBV4-3
CASSSGFKTDTQYF
TGCGCCAGCAGCTCAGGGTTCAAGACAGATACGCAGTATTTT
>TRBJ1-5|NA|NA|TRBV4-3
CASSSRARNQPQHF
TGCGCCAGCAGCAGTCGAGCGAGAAATCAGCCCCAGCATTTT
>TRBJ2-2|few|TRBD2|TRBV20-1
CSARDLWLAVNTGELFF
TGCAGTGCTAGAGATCTCTGGCTAGCGGTTAACACCGGGGAGCTGTTTTTT
>TRBJ1-4|few|NA|TRBV15
CATSIPRGEATNEKLFF
TGTGCCACCAGCATACCACGAGGCGAGGCAACTAATGAAAAACTGTTTTTT
>TRBJ1-1|few|NA|TRBV15
CATSFTRRNTEAFF
TGTGCCACCAGTTTCACAAGGAGGAACACTGAAGCTTTCTTT
>TRBJ1-5|NA|NA|TRBV7-9
CASSPPSSGAHPQPQHF
TGTGCCAGCAGCCCCCCCAGTTCGGGGGCCCATCCTCAGCCCCAGCATTTT
>TRBJ2-1|NA|NA|TRBV6-1
CASSPGPRYNEQFF
TGTGCCAGCAGCCCCGGACCGCGCTACAATGAGCAGTTCTTC
>TRBJ2-2|NA|NA|TRBV5-4
CASSLGKWGAGELFF
TGTGCCAGCAGCTTGGGCAAGTGGGGGGCCGGGGAGCTGTTTTTT
>TRBJ1-1|many|TRBD1|TRBV20-1
CSARRHQQGLGAFF
TGCAGTGCCCGTCGGCATCAACAGGGGCTAGGAGCTTTCTTT
>TRBJ2-2|few|TRBD2|TRBV9
CASSVEVLAGGTGELFF
TGTGCCAGCAGCGTAGAGGTACTAGCGGGGGGCACCGGGGAGCTGTTTTTT
>TRBJ1-2|NA|TRBD1|TRBV12-3/TRBV12-4
CASSPGDRAGGGYTF
TGTGCCAGCAGTCCAGGGGACAGGGCCGGGGGTGGCTACACCTTC
>TRBJ2-5|few|TRBD2|TRBV4-3
CASSQDRLRLASRRETQYF
TGCGCCAGCAGCCAAGATCGACTAAGACTAGCGAGCAGGAGAGAGACCCAGTACTTC
>TRBJ2-1|NA|NA|TRBV13
CASRGPGPSHNEQFF
TGTGCCAGCAGAGGGCCGGGCCCGTCCCACAATGAGCAGTTCTTC
>TRBJ2-3|few|TRBD2|TRBV2
CASSSRLASRPTDTQYF
TGTGCCAGCAGTTCTCGACTAGCGAGCCGTCCCACAGATACGCAGTATTTT
>TRBJ2-7|NA|NA|TRBV20-1
CSASKGVDEQYF
TGCAGTGCTAGTAAGGGGGTGGACGAGCAGTACTTC
>TRBJ2-5|NA|NA|TRBV18
CASSPRALEETQYF
TGTGCCAGCTCACCAAGGGCACTAGAAGAGACCCAGTACTTC
>TRBJ2-2|NA|NA|TRBV5-1
CASSSPLATNTGELFF
TGCGCCAGCAGCTCCCCCCTAGCGACGAACACCGGGGAGCTGTTTTTT
>TRBJ1-1|NA|NA|TRBV5-1
CASSSLSDGGTEAFF
TGCGCCAGCAGCTCCTTATCGGACGGGGGCACTGAAGCTTTCTTT
>TRBJ2-4|NA|NA|TRBV7-2
CASSLWSDAKNIQYF
TGTGCCAGCAGCTTATGGTCGGACGCCAAAAACATTCAGTACTTC
>TRBJ2-5|few|NA|TRBV6-1
CASSEMSGRGQETQYF
TGTGCCAGCAGTGAAATGTCCGGCAGGGGACAAGAGACCCAGTACTTC
>TRBJ2-2|NA|NA|TRBV6-1
CASTTGSRTGELFF
TGTGCCAGCACTACAGGGTCGAGGACCGGGGAGCTGTTTTTT
>TRBJ2-7|NA|NA|TRBV4-3
CASSQDVRATYEQYF
TGCGCCAGCAGCCAAGATGTCAGGGCAACCTACGAGCAGTACTTC